The clone carrying this T cell receptor beta chain showed up just a few times. Its matching antigen is unknown. The data were obtained in a study of T cell responses to AZD1222 COVID-19 vaccine. Study-wide results and caveats: There were repertoire samples only from the period after the peak T cell response.

The method was immunoSEQ multiplex PCR; TCRdb's version includes in-frame clones alone and lacks a portion of them. The sample comprises about 48,000 clones, just over 85% of which are singletons, and 6.5% to 8.5% rests with the top ten. The V and J ends lost 4 bases and 6 bases respectively, with 16 bases between them. Germline-derived CDR1 and CDR2 are SNHLY and FYNNEI. This CDR3 contains 14 residues. The sample here was peripheral blood, taken 28 days after the second AZD1222 dose. The origin of this receptor is an adult who received the AZD1222 COVID-19 vaccine. V usage is TRBV2 and J usage is TRBJ2-7, with D tentatively TRBD1 or TRBD2 (6 bases each). CDR3 sequence (DNA): TGTGCCAGCAGTGCTGGGGGGCTCCCCTTCGAGCAGTACTTC. Its protein is CASSAGGLPFEQYF.